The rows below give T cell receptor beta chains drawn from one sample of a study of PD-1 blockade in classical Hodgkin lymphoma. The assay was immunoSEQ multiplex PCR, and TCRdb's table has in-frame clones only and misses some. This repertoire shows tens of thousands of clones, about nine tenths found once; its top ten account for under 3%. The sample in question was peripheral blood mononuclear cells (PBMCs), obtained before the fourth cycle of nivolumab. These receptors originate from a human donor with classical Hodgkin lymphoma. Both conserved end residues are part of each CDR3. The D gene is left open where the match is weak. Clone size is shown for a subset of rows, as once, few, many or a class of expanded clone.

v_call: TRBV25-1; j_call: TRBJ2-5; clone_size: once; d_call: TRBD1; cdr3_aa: CASSEWDSQETQYF; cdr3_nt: TGTGCCAGCAGTGAATGGGACAGCCAAGAGACCCAGTACTTC
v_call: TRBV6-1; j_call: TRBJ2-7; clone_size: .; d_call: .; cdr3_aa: CASRTGNSYEQYF; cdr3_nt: TGTGCCAGCAGAACCGGGAATAGCTACGAGCAGTACTTC
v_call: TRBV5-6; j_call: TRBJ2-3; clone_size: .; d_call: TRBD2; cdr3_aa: CASSLVVLAGGADTQYF; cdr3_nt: TGTGCCAGCAGCTTGGTCGTTCTAGCGGGGGGGGCAGATACGCAGTATTTT
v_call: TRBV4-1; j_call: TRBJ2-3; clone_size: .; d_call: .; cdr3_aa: CASSQDLTQSGTDTQYF; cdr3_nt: TGCGCCAGCAGCCAAGATCTTACCCAATCTGGCACAGATACGCAGTATTTT
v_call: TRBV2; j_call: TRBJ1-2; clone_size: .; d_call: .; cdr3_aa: CASSMRENYGYTF; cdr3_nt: TGTGCCAGCTCGATGAGAGAGAACTATGGCTACACCTTC
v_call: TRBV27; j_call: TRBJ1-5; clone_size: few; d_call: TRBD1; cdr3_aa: CASSPTWDRTGDEPQHF; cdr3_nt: TGTGCCAGCAGCCCAACCTGGGACCGGACAGGGGATGAGCCCCAGCATTTT
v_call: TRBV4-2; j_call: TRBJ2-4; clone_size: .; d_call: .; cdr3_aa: CASSQETVIAKNIQYF; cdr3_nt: TGTGCCAGCAGCCAAGAGACGGTCATAGCCAAAAACATTCAGTACTTC
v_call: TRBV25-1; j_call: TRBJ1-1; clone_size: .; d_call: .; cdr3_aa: CASSGWDRRAEAFF; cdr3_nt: TGTGCCAGCAGCGGTTGGGACCGGAGGGCTGAAGCTTTCTTT
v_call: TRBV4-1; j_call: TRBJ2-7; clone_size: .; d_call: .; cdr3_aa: CASSQVVTGNDEQYF; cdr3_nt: TGCGCCAGCAGCCAAGTTGTCACAGGGAACGACGAGCAGTACTTC
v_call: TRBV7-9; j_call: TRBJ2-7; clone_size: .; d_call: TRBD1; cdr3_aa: CASSENRGYYEQYF; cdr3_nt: TGTGCCAGCAGCGAAAACAGGGGGTACTACGAGCAGTACTTC
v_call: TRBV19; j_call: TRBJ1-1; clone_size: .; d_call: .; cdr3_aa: CASSVRSTGNTEAFF; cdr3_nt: TGTGCCAGTAGTGTCCGTTCAACGGGTAACACTGAAGCTTTCTTT
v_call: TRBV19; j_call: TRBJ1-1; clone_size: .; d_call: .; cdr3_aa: CASTRTTEGTRNTEAFF; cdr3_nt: TGTGCCAGTACCCGGACAACGGAAGGCACACGAAACACTGAAGCTTTCTTT
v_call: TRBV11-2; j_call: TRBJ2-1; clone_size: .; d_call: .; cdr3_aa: CASSFGGREQFF; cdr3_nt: TGTGCCAGCAGCTTCGGTGGGCGGGAGCAGTTCTTC
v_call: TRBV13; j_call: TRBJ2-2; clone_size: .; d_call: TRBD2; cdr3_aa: CASSPPHLGRVTGELFF; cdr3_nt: TGTGCCAGCAGCCCACCCCACCTCGGGAGGGTAACCGGGGAGCTGTTTTTT
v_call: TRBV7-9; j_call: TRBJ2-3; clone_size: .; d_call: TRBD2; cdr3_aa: CASSSSGTSGGRGTQYF; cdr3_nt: TGTGCCAGCAGCTCCTCGGGGACTAGCGGGGGCCGGGGTACGCAGTATTTT
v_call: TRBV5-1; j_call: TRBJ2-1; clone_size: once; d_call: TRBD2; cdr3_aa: CASSSGLAEGVNEQFF; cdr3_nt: TGCGCCAGCAGCTCAGGACTAGCGGAGGGGGTCAATGAGCAGTTCTTC
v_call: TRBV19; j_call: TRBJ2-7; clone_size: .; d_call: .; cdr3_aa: CASSIRKGVVDEQYF; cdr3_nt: TGTGCCAGTAGTATTCGAAAGGGTGTTGTCGACGAGCAGTACTTC
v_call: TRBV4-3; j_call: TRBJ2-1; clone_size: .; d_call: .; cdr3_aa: CASRASSSYNEQFF; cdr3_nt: TGCGCCAGCAGGGCCTCGAGCTCCTACAATGAGCAGTTCTTC
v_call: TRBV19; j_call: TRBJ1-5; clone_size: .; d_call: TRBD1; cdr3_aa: CASSSRTGPHSNQPQHF; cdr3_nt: TGTGCCAGTAGTTCCAGGACAGGGCCACATAGCAATCAGCCCCAGCATTTT
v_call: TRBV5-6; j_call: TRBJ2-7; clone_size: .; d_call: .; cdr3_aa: CASSTWGSEQYF; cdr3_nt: TGTGCCAGCAGCACGTGGGGGAGCGAGCAGTACTTC
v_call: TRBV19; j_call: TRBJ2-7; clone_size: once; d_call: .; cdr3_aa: CASSVRQRTYEQYF; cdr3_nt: TGTGCCAGTAGCGTACGACAGAGAACCTACGAGCAGTACTTC
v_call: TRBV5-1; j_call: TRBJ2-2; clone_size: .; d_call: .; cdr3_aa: CASSLKKGSSNTGELFF; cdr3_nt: TGCGCCAGCAGCTTGAAAAAGGGATCCTCAAACACCGGGGAGCTGTTTTTT
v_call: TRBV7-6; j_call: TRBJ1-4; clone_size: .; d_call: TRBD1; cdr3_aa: CASSLQPGQGEKLFF; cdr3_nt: TGTGCCAGCAGCTTACAACCGGGACAGGGTGAAAAACTGTTTTTT
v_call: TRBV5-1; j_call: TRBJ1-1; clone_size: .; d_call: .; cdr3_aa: CASSLAVDSEAFF; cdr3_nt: TGCGCCAGCAGCTTGGCCGTCGACAGTGAAGCTTTCTTT
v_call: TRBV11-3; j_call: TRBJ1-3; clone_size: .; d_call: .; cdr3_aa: CASSFGGNLGNTIYF; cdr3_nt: TGTGCCAGCAGCTTCGGGGGGAATCTCGGAAACACCATATATTTT
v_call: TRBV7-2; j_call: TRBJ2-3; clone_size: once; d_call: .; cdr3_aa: CASSLAGGYTDTQYF; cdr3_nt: TGTGCCAGCAGCTTAGCTGGGGGTTACACAGATACGCAGTATTTT
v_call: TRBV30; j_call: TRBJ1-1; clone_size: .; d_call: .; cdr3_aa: CAWGKRIDTEAFF; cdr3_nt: TGTGCCTGGGGAAAAAGGATCGACACTGAAGCTTTCTTT
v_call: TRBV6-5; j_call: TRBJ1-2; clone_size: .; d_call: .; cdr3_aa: CASSYSQLFNYGYTF; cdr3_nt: TGTGCCAGCAGTTACTCGCAGTTATTTAACTATGGCTACACCTTC
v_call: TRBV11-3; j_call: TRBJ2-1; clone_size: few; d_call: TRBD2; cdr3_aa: CASSSGLNSEQFF; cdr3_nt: TGTGCCAGCAGCTCGGGACTAAATTCTGAGCAGTTCTTC